This TCR beta chain originates from a study of blood T cell repertoires in COVID-19. Study at large: Material from acute and convalescent COVID-19 was sourced from the United States, Italy and Spain.

J lost 3 bases, V lost 4 bases, and 3 bases had no gene match. Per the germline V gene, CDR1 is SGHTA and CDR2 is FQGNSA. CDR3 size: 14 residues. Per the study methods: Amplification of reference gene primers was used by the study to estimate nucleated cell counts. Assay: immunoSEQ multiplex PCR; the TCRdb copy retains only in-frame clones and omits some. The DNA was the basis for D and trimming; V, J and clone size are from that table. The sample has under 85,000 clones; around 83% are singletons. Input material: peripheral blood. The source is a man younger than 45 with COVID-19, enrolled during active disease. This chain uses TRBV7-2 with TRBJ1-3; 7 bases line up with TRBD1. CDR3 in amino acids: CASSSRTGGNTIYF. The CDR3 DNA is TGTGCCAGCAGCTCCCGGACAGGTGGAAACACCATATATTTT.